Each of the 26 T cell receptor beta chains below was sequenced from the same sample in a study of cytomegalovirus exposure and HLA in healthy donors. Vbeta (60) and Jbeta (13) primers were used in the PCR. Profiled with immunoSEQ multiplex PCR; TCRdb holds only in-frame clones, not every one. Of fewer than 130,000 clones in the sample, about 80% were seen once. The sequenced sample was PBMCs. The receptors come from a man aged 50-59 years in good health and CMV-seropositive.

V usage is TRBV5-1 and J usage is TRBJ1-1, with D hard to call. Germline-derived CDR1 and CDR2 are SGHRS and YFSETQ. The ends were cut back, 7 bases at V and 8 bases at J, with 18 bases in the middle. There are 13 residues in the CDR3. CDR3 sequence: CASGLGGGEEAFF. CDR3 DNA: TGCGCCAGCGGACTCGGAGGAGGTGAGGAAGCTTTCTTT.

The CDR3 spells CASSFSFGTGYEAFF. In nucleotides, the CDR3 is TGTGCCAGCAGCTTTAGTTTTGGGACAGGATATGAAGCTTTCTTT. The chain couples TRBV11-2 to TRBJ1-1, with TRBD1 identical over 8 bases. The ends lost 3 bases at V and 7 bases at J; junction bases unmatched: 10. This CDR3 is 15 amino acids long. Germline V gene sequence: CDR1 SGHAT, CDR2 FQNNGV.

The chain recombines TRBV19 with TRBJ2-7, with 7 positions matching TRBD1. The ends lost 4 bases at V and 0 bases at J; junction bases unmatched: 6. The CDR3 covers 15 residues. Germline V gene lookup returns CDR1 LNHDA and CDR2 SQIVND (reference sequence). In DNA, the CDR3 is TGTGCCAGTAGTAACTACAGGGGCCACTCCTACGAGCAGTACTTC. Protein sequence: CASSNYRGHSYEQYF. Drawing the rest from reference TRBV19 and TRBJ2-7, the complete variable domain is DGGITQSPKYLFRKEGQNVTLSCEQNLNHDAMYWYRQDPGQGLRLIYYSQIVNDFQKGDIAEGYSVSREKKESFPLTVTSAQKNPTAFYLCASSNYRGHSYEQYFGPGTRLTVT.

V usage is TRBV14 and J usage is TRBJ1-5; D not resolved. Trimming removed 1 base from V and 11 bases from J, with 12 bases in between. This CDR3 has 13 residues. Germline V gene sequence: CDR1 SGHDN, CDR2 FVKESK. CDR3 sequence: CASSQGGRGSQHF. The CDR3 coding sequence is TGTGCCAGCAGCCAAGGAGGCCGAGGATCCCAGCATTTT.

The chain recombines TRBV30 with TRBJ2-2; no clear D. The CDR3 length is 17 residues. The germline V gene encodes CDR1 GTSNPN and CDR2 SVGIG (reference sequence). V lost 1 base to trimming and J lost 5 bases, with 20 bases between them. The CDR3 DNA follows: TGTGCCTGGAGTGACCCTGTGGCACCTAGAGTTACCGGGGAGCTGTTTTTT. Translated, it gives CAWSDPVAPRVTGELFF.

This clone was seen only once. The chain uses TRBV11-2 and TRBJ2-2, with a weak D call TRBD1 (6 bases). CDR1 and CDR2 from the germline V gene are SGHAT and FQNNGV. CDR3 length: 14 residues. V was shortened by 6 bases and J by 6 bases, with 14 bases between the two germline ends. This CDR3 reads CASRGAAGAGELFF. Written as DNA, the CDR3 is TGTGCCAGCAGGGGGGCCGCGGGCGCCGGGGAGCTGTTTTTT.

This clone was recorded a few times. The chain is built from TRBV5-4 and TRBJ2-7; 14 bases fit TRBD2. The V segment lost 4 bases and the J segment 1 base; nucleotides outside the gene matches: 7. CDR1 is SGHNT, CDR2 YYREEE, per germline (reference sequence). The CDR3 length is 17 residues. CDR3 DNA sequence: TGTGCCAGCAGCCCGGGACTAGCGGGAGAGATATCCTACGAGCAGTACTTC. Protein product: CASSPGLAGEISYEQYF.

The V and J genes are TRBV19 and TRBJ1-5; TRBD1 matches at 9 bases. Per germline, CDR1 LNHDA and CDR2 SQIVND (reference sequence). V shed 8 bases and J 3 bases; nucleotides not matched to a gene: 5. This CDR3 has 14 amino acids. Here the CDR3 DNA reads TGTGCCAGTCCCGGGACAGGGAACAATCAGCCCCAGCATTTT. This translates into CASPGTGNNQPQHF.

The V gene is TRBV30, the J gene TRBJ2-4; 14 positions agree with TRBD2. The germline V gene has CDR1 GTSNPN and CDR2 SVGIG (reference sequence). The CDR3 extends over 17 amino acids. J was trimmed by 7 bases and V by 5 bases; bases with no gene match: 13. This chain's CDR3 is CAWDSGTSGSMANIQYF. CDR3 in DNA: TGTGCCTGGGACTCCGGGACTAGCGGGAGTATGGCGAACATTCAGTACTTC.

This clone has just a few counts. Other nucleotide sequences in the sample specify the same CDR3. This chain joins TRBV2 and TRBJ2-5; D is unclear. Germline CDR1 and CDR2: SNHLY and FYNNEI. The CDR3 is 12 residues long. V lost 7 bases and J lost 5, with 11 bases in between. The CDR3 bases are TGTGCCAGCACCACTACGGGTGAGACCCAGTACTTC. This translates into CASTTTGETQYF. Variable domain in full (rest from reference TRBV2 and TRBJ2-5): EPEVTQTPSHQVTQMGQEVILRCVPISNHLYFYWYRQILGQKVEFLVSFYNNEISEKSEIFDDQFSVERPDGSNFTLKIRSTKLEDSAMYFCASTTTGETQYFGPGTRLLVL.

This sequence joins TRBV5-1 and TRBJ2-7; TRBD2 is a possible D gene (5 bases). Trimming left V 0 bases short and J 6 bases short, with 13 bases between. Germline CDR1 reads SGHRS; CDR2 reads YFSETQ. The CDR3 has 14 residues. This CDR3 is CASSLGPGDREQYF. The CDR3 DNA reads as TGCGCCAGCAGCTTGGGTCCCGGGGATCGCGAGCAGTACTTC.

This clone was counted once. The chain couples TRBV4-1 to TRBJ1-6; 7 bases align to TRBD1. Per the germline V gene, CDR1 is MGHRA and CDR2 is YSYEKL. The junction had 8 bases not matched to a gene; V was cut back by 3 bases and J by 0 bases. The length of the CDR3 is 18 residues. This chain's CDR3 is CASSQGTVFSSYNSPLHF. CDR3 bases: TGCGCCAGCAGCCAGGGGACAGTGTTTAGCTCCTATAATTCACCCCTCCACTTT.

The CDR3 here is CSVVTTGFESGTGELFF. CDR3 nucleotides: TGCAGCGTAGTCACCACAGGGTTTGAGTCAGGCACCGGGGAGCTGTTTTTT. This chain connects TRBV29-1 to TRBJ2-2; D is perhaps TRBD1 (6 bases). CDR1 SQVTM and CDR2 ANQGSEA come from the germline V gene. The CDR3 contains 17 residues. V gave up 6 bases and J gave up 4 bases, with 24 bases separating them.

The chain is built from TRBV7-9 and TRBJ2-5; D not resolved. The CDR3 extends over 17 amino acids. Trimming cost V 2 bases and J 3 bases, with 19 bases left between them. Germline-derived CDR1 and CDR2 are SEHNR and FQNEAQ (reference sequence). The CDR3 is CASSLRTTTYREETQYF. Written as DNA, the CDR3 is TGTGCCAGCAGCTTAAGAACTACCACATACCGAGAAGAGACCCAGTACTTC.

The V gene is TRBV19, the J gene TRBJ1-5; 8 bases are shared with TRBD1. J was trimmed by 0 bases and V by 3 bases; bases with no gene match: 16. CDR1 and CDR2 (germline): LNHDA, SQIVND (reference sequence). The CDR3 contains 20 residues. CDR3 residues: CASSMSWSGGFLNSNQPQHF. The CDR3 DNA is TGTGCCAGTAGTATGAGTTGGTCAGGGGGCTTCCTTAATAGCAATCAGCCCCAGCATTTT.

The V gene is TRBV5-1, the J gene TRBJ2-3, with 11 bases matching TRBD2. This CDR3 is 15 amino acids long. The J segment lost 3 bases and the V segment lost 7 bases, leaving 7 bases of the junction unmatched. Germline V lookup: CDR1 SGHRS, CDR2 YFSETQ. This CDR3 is CASAIAGGPTDTQYF. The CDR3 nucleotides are TGCGCCAGCGCCATAGCGGGAGGGCCGACAGATACGCAGTATTTT.

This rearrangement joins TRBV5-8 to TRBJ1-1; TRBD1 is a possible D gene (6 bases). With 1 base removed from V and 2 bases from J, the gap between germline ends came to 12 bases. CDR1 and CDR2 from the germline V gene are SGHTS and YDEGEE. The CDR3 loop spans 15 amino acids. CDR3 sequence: CASSLRGGGNTEAFF. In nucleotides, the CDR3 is TGTGCCAGCAGCTTGCGAGGCGGGGGCAACACTGAAGCTTTCTTT.

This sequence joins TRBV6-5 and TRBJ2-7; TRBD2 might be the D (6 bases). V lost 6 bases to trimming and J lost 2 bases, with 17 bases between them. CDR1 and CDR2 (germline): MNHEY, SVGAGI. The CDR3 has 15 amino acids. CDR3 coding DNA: TGTGCCAGCAGCCGCCCGGGGATAGCGGCCTACGAGCAGTACTTC. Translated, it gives CASSRPGIAAYEQYF.

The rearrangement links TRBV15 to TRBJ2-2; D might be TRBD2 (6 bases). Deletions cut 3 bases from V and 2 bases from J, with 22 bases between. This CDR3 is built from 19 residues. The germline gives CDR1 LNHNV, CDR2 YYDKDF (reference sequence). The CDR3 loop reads CATSSWDSPGILNTGELFF. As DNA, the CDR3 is TGTGCCACCAGCAGCTGGGACTCACCCGGGATACTTAACACCGGGGAGCTGTTTTTT.

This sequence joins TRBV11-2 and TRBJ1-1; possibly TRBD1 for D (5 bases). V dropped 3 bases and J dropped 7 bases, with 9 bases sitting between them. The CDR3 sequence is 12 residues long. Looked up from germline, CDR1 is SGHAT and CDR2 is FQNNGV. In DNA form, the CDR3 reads TGTGCCAGCAGCTTGGGGGGATTTGAAGCTTTCTTT. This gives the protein CASSLGGFEAFF.

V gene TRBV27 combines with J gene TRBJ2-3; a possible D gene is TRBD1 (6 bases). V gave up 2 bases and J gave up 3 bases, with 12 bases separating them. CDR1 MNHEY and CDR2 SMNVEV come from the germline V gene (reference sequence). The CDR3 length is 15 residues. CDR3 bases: TGTGCCAGCAGTTTAATGGGGGCGAGAACAGATACGCAGTATTTT. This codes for CASSLMGARTDTQYF.

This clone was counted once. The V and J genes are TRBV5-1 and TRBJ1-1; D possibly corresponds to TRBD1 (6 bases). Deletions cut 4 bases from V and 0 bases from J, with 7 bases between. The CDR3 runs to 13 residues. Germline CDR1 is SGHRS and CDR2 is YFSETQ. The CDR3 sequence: CASSPGVNTEAFF. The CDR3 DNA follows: TGCGCCAGCAGCCCAGGGGTGAACACTGAAGCTTTCTTT. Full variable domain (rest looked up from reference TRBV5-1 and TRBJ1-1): KAGVTQTPRYLIKTRGQQVTLSCSPISGHRSVSWYQQTPGQGLQFLFEYFSETQRNKGNFPGRFSGRQFSNSRSEMNVSTLELGDSALYLCASSPGVNTEAFFGQGTRLTVV.

The CDR3 DNA follows: TGTGCCAGCAGCCAGCGGGACTGGAAGACCTACGAGCAGTACTTC. Encoded protein: CASSQRDWKTYEQYF. The chain uses TRBV21-1 and TRBJ2-7; TRBD2, the table's D call, lacks a check against the DNA. TRBV21-1 is an annotated pseudogene. The CDR3 covers 15 residues.

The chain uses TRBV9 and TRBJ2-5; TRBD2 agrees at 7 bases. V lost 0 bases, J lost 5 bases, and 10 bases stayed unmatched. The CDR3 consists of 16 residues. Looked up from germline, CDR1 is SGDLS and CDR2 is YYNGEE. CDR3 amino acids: CASSVDEGGLRETQYF. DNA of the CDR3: TGTGCCAGCAGCGTAGATGAGGGAGGGCTCCGGGAGACCCAGTACTTC.

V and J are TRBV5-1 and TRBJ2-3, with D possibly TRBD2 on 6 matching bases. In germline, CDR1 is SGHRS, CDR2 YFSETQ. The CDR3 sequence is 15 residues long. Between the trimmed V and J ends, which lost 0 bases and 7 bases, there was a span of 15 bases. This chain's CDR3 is CASSLVVPGGNTQYF. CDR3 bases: TGCGCCAGCAGCTTGGTAGTACCGGGCGGGAATACGCAGTATTTT.

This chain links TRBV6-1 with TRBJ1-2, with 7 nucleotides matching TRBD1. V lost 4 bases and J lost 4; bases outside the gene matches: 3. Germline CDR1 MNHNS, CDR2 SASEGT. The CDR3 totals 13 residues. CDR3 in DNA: TGTGCCAGCAGTGCACAGGGGTCCTATGGCTACACCTTC. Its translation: CASSAQGSYGYTF.